This T cell receptor beta chain comes out of a study of T cells after yellow fever vaccination. A 5'RACE template-switching step, the method used to make TCR cDNA, added a universal primer site and UMIs. TCRdb recomputed calls from the 5' RACE reads with MiXCR, one row per CDR3 protein. In the table there are some 560,000 distinct CDR3 sequences, around a sixth of which are singletons. The CDR3 has 15 residues. The V gene's germline CDR1 is MNHNS and CDR2 SASEGT. V was shortened by 3 bases and J by 7 bases, with 18 bases between the two germline ends. The sequencing used PBMCs, collected 5 to 6 days after the first yellow fever vaccination. The source is a man in his late teens or twenties who received the YFV17D yellow fever vaccine. The rearrangement links TRBV6-1 to TRBJ2-5; tentatively, D is TRBD2 (6 bases). The CDR3, as DNA: TGTGCCAGCAGTGAGTCGGGACTTTTAACTAGGACCCAGTACTTC. Translated: CASSESGLLTRTQYF.